The 22 T cell receptor beta chains below all came from one sample that was sequenced in a study of T-cell memory formation after mild COVID-19. From the 5' RACE reads, TCRdb called clonotypes with MiXCR, one entry per CDR3 protein. The table has under 300,000 distinct CDR3 sequences, around 15% seen once. The sample taken for sequencing was PBMCs or a T cell subset sorted from them (not recorded which). All receptors come from a man between 18 and 35 years old who had mild COVID-19 (a few samples of this study predate the infection). Cell type and time point are not known.

This clonotype was seen more than once but under ten times. The V call is TRBV29-1, the J call TRBJ1-2; D is undetermined. V gave up 6 bases and J gave up 4 bases, with 12 bases separating them. The CDR3 totals 12 residues. Per the germline V gene, CDR1 is SQVTM and CDR2 is ANQGSEA. The CDR3: CSVAGSGYGYTF. CDR3 sequence (DNA): TGCAGCGTAGCGGGAAGTGGCTATGGCTACACCTTC.

The chain couples TRBV30 to TRBJ2-2; 7 bases are a match to TRBD1. The CDR3 runs 13 residues. Germline values: CDR1 GTSNPN, CDR2 SVGIG (reference sequence). J lost 5 bases, V lost 4 bases, and 4 bases had no gene match. The CDR3 DNA reads as TGTGCCTGGAATTCAGGGGGAACCGGGGAGCTGTTTTTT. Translating gives CAWNSGGTGELFF.

This chain connects TRBV5-1 to TRBJ1-6; D might be TRBD1 (6 bases). With 1 base removed from V and 10 bases from J, the gap between germline ends came to 15 bases. Germline V gives CDR1 SGHRS, CDR2 YFSETQ. The CDR3 consists of 15 residues. The CDR3 DNA sequence: TGCGCCAGCAGCTTGACAGGGTACTCTGAATCACCCCTCCACTTT. As protein: CASSLTGYSESPLHF.

The rearrangement joins TRBV6-2 or TRBV6-3 to TRBJ1-2, with D unresolved. Germline CDR1 and CDR2: MNHEY and SVGEGT. Trimming left V 7 bases short and J 5 bases short, with 14 bases between. This CDR3 comprises 13 residues. In DNA, the CDR3 is TGTGCCAGCACATCATACAGTCCTTATGGCTACACCTTC. The encoded protein is CASTSYSPYGYTF.

CDR3 DNA sequence: TGCAGTGCTAGACAGGGGCCCTCCTACGAGCAGTACTTC. Encoded protein: CSARQGPSYEQYF. The rearrangement joins TRBV20-1 to TRBJ2-7; a possible D gene is TRBD1 (6 bases). Germline V CDR1 and CDR2: DFQATT, SNEGSKA (reference sequence). The ends were cut back, 2 bases at V and 0 bases at J, with 8 bases in the middle. There are 13 residues in the CDR3.

This sequence joins TRBV9 and TRBJ2-2; D is ambiguous. Germline assignment: CDR1 SGDLS and CDR2 YYNGEE. The V and J ends lost 4 bases and 5 bases respectively, with 18 bases between them. The length of the CDR3 is 16 residues. The CDR3 sequence is CASSLQPGPSTGELFF. The CDR3 DNA is TGTGCCAGCAGCTTGCAACCCGGGCCCTCGACCGGGGAGCTGTTTTTT.

V and J are TRBV5-1 and TRBJ1-1, with D tentatively TRBD1 (6 bases). V was pared by 4 bases and J by 1 base, with 11 bases between. The CDR3 spans 14 residues. Germline V gene data show CDR1 as SGHRS and CDR2 as YFSETQ. CDR3 sequence reads: CASSDRGANTEAFF. The CDR3 DNA follows: TGCGCCAGCAGCGACCGGGGGGCGAACACTGAAGCTTTCTTT.

This clonotype was seen more than once but under ten times. The chain uses TRBV12-5 and TRBJ2-7, with D maybe TRBD2 (6 bases). Trimming took off 0 bases at V and 6 bases at J, with 18 bases between the two ends. The CDR3 is made up of 16 amino acids. The germline CDR1 and CDR2 sequences are LGHNT and FRNRAP. This CDR3 is CASGLVGRLAAVEQYF. As DNA, the CDR3 is TGTGCTAGTGGTTTGGTAGGGCGGTTAGCGGCCGTCGAGCAGTACTTC.

The chain links TRBV11-2 to TRBJ2-2, with D unclear. Germline V gene sequence: CDR1 SGHAT, CDR2 FQNNGV. Trimming left V 6 bases short and J 0 bases short, with 17 bases between. The CDR3 loop spans 17 amino acids. As DNA, the CDR3 is TGTGCCAGCAGGAAAATAAAAGGACGACCGAACACCGGGGAGCTGTTTTTT. Its translation is CASRKIKGRPNTGELFF.

This clonotype was counted between two and nine times. The chain carries TRBV11-3 and TRBJ2-1; D is ambiguous. Per the germline V gene, CDR1 is SGHNT and CDR2 is YENEEA. V lost 4 bases, J lost 9 bases, and 16 bases lay in between. The CDR3 spans 14 residues. As DNA, the CDR3 is TGTGCCAGCAGCTCAGACGGATCTATTTCTGAGCAGTTCTTC. Protein product: CASSSDGSISEQFF. Full variable domain (missing parts from reference TRBV11-3 and TRBJ2-1): EAGVVQSPRYKIIEKKQPVAFWCNPISGHNTLYWYLQNLGQGPELLIRYENEEAVDDSQLPKDRFSAERLKGVDSTLKIQPAELGDSAVYLCASSSDGSISEQFFGPGTRLTVL.

This chain uses TRBV6-5 with TRBJ2-1; maybe TRBD1 (5 bases). V was cut by 2 bases and J by 6 bases, with 8 bases left in between. The CDR3 is made up of 13 amino acids. The germline gives CDR1 MNHEY, CDR2 SVGAGI. The CDR3 coding sequence is TGTGCCAGCAGTTACGACAGCTTCAATGAGCAGTTCTTC. Encoded protein: CASSYDSFNEQFF.

The rearrangement links TRBV2 to TRBJ2-1; the match to TRBD2 covers 8 bases. The J segment lost 5 bases and the V segment lost 6 bases, leaving 9 bases of the junction unmatched. Germline CDR1 and CDR2: SNHLY and FYNNEI. The CDR3 covers 15 residues. The CDR3 region has the DNA TGTGCCAGCAGGCCCCTGGCGGGGGGCCACAATGAGCAGTTCTTC. It is translated as CASRPLAGGHNEQFF.

This clonotype appeared many times. This sequence joins TRBV4-3 and TRBJ2-5; possibly TRBD1 for D (5 bases). Trimming took off 0 bases at V and 5 bases at J, with 16 bases between the two ends. The CDR3 is made up of 16 amino acids. Germline V gene sequence: CDR1 LGHNA, CDR2 YSLEER. The CDR3 nucleotides are TGCGCCAGCAGCCAAGATGGGGCAGGGTATGGGGAGACCCAGTACTTC. This encodes CASSQDGAGYGETQYF.

This clonotype was recorded a few times. V gene TRBV7-2 combines with J gene TRBJ1-2; perhaps TRBD1 as D (5 bases). Germline CDR1 is SGHTA and CDR2 is FQGNSA. V lost 5 bases to trimming and J lost 8 bases, with 21 bases between them. CDR3 length: 15 amino acids. The CDR3 DNA follows: TGTGCCAGCAGCCCCCCCGGGGGGACCCAAGGGGGCTACACCTTC. Translating it yields CASSPPGGTQGGYTF.

The rearrangement joins TRBV10-3 to TRBJ2-5; 7 bases fit TRBD1. V shed 5 bases and J 5 bases; nucleotides not matched to a gene: 8. The CDR3 runs 14 residues. The V gene's germline CDR1 is ENHRY and CDR2 SYGVKD. CDR3 region: CAISPGTDGETQYF. The CDR3 nucleotides read TGTGCCATCAGTCCCGGGACAGACGGTGAGACCCAGTACTTC.

This clonotype occurred a few times. The junction and the germline gene differ at one end; a read error may be behind it. The chain joins TRBV5-1 to TRBJ2-7; TRBD1 aligns across 7 bases. The CDR3 contains 9 residues. Germline CDR1 is SGHRS and CDR2 is YFSETQ. CDR3 protein: CASGQVFDF. CDR3 in DNA: TGCGCCAGCGGACAGGTATTCGACTTC.

The V gene is TRBV5-1, the J gene TRBJ1-6; D is possibly TRBD1 (5 bases). With 3 bases removed from V and 8 bases from J, the gap between germline ends came to 27 bases. The CDR3 runs to 19 residues. The germline V gene encodes CDR1 SGHRS and CDR2 YFSETQ. The CDR3 coding sequence is TGCGCCAGCAGCTCCGATTATGGCTTCGGCGGGGGGAAGTATTCACCCCTCCACTTT. As protein: CASSSDYGFGGGKYSPLHF.

This clonotype was detected a few times. The chain joins TRBV11-2 to TRBJ2-5; TRBD2 is a possible D gene (5 bases). This CDR3 has 16 residues. The V end was cut by 3 bases, the J end by 2 bases, with 16 bases between. Germline loops: CDR1 SGHAT, CDR2 FQNNGV. The CDR3 bases are TGTGCCAGCAGCTTGGGCGAACTAGGATATCAAGAGACCCAGTACTTC. This encodes CASSLGELGYQETQYF.

The table lists this clonotype with a few counts. This rearrangement joins TRBV5-1 to TRBJ2-7; the match to TRBD1 covers 7 bases. The junction had 5 bases not matched to a gene; V was cut back by 0 bases and J by 2 bases. The CDR3 sequence is 15 residues long. Per the germline V gene, CDR1 is SGHRS and CDR2 is YFSETQ. The CDR3 bases are TGCGCCAGCAGCTTGGTGTCGGGACAGACCTACGAGCAGTACTTC. The encoded protein is CASSLVSGQTYEQYF.

The CDR3 here is CSVDGPSGQETQYF. DNA of the CDR3: TGCAGCGTTGATGGCCCTAGCGGGCAAGAGACCCAGTACTTC. The chain has TRBV29-1 and TRBJ2-5, with 8 nucleotides matching TRBD2. The CDR3 is 14 amino acids. Germline CDR1 is SQVTM and CDR2 is ANQGSEA. Germline trimming cut 3 bases from V and 2 bases from J; bases unmatched to any gene: 5.

This clonotype was seen a few times. This chain uses TRBV4-3 with TRBJ1-6; tentative D call: TRBD1 (5 bases). The CDR3 has 16 residues. V was pared by 0 bases and J by 8 bases, with 14 bases between. The germline V gene has CDR1 LGHNA and CDR2 YSLEER. In nucleotides, the CDR3 is TGCGCCAGCAGCCAAGATAGGGGCTCCTGGGATTCACCCCTCCACTTT. As protein: CASSQDRGSWDSPLHF.

This clonotype has only a few counts. V gene TRBV20-1 combines with J gene TRBJ2-5; a weak D match, TRBD1 (5 bases). V was pared by 1 base and J by 2 bases, with 8 bases between. The CDR3 runs to 13 residues. The germline CDR1 and CDR2 sequences are DFQATT and SNEGSKA (reference sequence). The CDR3 region has the DNA TGCAGTGCTAGAGTGGCAGGGCAAGAGACCCAGTACTTC. It yields the protein CSARVAGQETQYF.